This entry lists 5 T cell receptor beta chains sequenced from one sample in a study of CD8+ T cells in alopecia areata. It was cDNA, reverse transcribed from extracted RNA, that served as the sequencing template. Method: immunoSEQ multiplex PCR; TCRdb's copy keeps in-frame clones and lacks some. Of around 100,000 clones in the sample, roughly half are singletons; the top ten hold 8% to 10%. The sample was CD4+ T cells sorted from blood. Receptor source: a human donor in good health.

This clone was seen only a few times. This chain uses TRBV5-1 with TRBJ2-7, with D maybe TRBD1 (6 bases). CDR3 size: 14 residues. CDR1 SGHRS and CDR2 YFSETQ come from the germline V gene. Deletions cut 4 bases from V and 2 bases from J, with 13 bases between. The CDR3 is CASSPHRDTYEQYF. CDR3 bases: TGCGCCAGCAGCCCCCACCGGGACACCTACGAGCAGTACTTC.

The V call is TRBV2, the J call TRBJ2-7, with a weak D call TRBD1 (6 bases). This CDR3 has 14 amino acids. V was shortened by 4 bases and J by 3 bases, with 13 bases between the two germline ends. Germline assignment: CDR1 SNHLY and CDR2 FYNNEI. In DNA, the CDR3 is TGTGCCAGCAGTGGACAGGTATCCTACTACGAGCAGTACTTC. It encodes CASSGQVSYYEQYF.

This sequence joins TRBV18 and TRBJ2-6; the D is unclear. The V gene lost 3 bases and the J gene lost 2 bases, with 5 bases spanning the gap. The CDR3 extends over 14 amino acids. CDR1 and CDR2 (germline): KGHSH, LQKENI. In DNA form, the CDR3 reads TGTGCCAGCTCACCCGCCACTGGGGCCAACGTCCTGACTTTC. Translation gives CASSPATGANVLTF.

The rearrangement uses TRBV29-1 and TRBJ2-1; D unresolved. Germline CDR1 reads SQVTM; CDR2 reads ANQGSEA. The CDR3 has 14 amino acids. Between the trimmed V and J ends, which lost 6 bases and 5 bases, there was a span of 17 bases. DNA of the CDR3: TGCAGCGTCGAGAGATCACTGTTAAACAATGAGCAGTTCTTC. Its translation: CSVERSLLNNEQFF.

V and J are TRBV29-1 and TRBJ2-5; tentatively, D is TRBD2 (6 bases). With 7 bases removed from V and 2 bases from J, the gap between germline ends came to 11 bases. CDR3 length: 12 amino acids. The germline CDR1 and CDR2 sequences are SQVTM and ANQGSEA. CDR3 in amino acids: CSAGVIQETQYF. CDR3 nucleotide sequence: TGCAGCGCGGGGGTCATACAAGAGACCCAGTACTTC.